This TCR beta chain was identified in a study of shared clonotypes between healthy human individuals. CDR3 length: 15 residues. Germline V gives CDR1 MNHEY, CDR2 SVGAGI. Between the trimmed V and J ends, which lost 5 bases and 1 base, there was a span of 12 bases. Measured with immunoSEQ multiplex PCR; TCRdb has only the in-frame clones, and not every one. This table has 700,000 or so clones, more than 70% appearing once. This receptor was obtained from a young woman in good health. The rearrangement joins TRBV6-5 to TRBJ1-3; D is perhaps TRBD1 (6 bases). Sequencing was done on a sample of memory CD4+ T cells sorted from blood. Regarding subset: CD45RA-negative fraction. The CDR3 bases are TGTGCCAGCAGTAGGGCCAGGGGATCTGGAAACACCATATATTTT. Protein sequence: CASSRARGSGNTIYF.